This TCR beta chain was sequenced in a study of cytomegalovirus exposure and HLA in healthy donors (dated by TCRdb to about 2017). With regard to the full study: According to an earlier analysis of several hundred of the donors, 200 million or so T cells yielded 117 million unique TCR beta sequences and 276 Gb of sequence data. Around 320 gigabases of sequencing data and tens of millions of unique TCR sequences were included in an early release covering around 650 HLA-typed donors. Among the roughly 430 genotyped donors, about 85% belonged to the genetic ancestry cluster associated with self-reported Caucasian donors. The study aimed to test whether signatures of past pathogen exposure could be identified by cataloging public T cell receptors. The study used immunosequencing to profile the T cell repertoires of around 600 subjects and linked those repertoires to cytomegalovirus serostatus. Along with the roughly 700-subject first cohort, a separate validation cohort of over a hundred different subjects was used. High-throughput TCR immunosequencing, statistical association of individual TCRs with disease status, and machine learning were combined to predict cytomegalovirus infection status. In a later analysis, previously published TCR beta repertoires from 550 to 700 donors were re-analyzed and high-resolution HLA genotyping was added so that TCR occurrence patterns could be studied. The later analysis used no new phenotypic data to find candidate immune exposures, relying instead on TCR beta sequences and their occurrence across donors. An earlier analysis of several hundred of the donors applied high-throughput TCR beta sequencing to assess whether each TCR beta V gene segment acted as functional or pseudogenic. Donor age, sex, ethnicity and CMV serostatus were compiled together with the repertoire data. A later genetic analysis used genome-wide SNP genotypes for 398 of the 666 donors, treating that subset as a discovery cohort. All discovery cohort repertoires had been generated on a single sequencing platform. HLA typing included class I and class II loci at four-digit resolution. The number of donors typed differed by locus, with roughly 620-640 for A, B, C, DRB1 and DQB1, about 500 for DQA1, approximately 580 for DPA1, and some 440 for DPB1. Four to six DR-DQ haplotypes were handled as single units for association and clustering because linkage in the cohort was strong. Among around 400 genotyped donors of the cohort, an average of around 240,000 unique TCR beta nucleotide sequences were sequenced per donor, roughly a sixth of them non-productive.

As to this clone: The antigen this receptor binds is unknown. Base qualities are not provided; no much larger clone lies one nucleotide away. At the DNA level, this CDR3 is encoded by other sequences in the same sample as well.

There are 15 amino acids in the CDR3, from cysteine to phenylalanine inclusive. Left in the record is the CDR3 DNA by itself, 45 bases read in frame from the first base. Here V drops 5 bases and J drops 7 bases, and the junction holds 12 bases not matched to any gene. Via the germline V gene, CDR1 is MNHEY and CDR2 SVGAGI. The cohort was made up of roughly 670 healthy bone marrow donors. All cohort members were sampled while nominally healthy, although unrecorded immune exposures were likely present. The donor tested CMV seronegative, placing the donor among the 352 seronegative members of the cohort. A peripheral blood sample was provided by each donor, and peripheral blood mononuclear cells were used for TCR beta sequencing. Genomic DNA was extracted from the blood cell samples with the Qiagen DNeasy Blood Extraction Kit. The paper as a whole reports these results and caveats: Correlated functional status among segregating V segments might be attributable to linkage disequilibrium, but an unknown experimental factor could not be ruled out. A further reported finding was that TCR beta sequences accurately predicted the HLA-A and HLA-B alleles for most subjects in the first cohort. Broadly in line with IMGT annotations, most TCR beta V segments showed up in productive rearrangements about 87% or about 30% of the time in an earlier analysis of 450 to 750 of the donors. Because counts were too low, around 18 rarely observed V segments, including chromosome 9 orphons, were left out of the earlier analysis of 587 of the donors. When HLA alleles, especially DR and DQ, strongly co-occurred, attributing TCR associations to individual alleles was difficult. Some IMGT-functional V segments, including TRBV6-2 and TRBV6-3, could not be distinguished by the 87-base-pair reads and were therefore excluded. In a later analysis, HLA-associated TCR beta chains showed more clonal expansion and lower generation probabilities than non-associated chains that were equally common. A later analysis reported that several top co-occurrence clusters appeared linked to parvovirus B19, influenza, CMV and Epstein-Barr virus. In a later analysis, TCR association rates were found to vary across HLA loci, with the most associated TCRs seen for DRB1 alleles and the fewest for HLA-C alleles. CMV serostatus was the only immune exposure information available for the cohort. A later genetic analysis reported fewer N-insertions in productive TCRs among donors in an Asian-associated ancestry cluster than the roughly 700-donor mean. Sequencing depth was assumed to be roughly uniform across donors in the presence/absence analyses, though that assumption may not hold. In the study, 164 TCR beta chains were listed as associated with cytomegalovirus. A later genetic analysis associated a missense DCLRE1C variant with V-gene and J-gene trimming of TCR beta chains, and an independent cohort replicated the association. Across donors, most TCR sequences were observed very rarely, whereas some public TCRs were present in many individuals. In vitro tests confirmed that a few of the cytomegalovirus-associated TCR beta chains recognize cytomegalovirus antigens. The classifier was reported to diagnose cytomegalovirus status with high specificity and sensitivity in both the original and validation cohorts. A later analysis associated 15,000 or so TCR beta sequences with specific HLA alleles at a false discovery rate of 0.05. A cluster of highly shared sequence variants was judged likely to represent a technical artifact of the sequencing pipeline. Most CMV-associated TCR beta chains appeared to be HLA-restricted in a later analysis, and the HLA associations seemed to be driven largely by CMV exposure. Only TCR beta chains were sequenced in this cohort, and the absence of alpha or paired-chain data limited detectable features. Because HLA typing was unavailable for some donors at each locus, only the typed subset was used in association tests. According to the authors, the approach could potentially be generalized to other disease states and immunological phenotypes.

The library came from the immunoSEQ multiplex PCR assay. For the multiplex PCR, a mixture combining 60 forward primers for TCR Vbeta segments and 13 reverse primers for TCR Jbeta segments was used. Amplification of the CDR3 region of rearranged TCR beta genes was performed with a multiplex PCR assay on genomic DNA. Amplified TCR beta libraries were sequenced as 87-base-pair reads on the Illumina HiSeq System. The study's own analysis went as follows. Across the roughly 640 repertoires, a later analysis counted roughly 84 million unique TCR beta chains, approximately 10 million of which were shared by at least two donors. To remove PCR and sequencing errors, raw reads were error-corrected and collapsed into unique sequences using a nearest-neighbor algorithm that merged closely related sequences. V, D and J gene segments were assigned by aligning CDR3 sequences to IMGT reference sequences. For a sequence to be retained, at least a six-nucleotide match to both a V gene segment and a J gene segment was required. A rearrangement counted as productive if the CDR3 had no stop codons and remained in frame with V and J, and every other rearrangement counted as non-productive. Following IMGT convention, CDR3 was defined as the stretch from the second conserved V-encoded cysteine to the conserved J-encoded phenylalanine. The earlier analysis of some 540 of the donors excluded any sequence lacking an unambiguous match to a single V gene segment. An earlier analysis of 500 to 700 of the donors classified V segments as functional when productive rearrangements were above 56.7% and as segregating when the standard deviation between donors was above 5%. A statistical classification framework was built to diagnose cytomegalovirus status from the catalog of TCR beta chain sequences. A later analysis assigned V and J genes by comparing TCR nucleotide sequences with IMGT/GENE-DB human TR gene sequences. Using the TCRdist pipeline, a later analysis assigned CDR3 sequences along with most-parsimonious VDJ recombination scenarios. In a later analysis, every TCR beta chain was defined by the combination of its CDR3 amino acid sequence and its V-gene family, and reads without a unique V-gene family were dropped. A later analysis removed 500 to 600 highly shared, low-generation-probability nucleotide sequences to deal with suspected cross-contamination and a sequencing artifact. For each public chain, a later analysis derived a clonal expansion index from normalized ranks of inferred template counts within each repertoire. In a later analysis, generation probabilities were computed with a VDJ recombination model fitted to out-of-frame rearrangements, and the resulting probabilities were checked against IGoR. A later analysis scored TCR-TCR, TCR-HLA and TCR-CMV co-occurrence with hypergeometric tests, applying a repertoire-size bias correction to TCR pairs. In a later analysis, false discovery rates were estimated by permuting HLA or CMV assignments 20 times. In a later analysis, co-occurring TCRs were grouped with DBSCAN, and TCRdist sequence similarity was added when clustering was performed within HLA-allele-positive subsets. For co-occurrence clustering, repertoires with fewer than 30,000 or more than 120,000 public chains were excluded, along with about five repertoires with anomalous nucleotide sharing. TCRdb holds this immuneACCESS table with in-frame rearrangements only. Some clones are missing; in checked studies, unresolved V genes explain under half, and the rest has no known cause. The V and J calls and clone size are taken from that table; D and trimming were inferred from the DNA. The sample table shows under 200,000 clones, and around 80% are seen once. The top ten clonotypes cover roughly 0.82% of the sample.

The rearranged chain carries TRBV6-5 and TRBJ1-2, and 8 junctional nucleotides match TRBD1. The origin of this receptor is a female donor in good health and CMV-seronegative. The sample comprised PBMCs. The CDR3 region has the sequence CASSATRQGAVGYTF. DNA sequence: TGTGCCAGCAGTGCCACCCGGCAGGGGGCAGTTGGCTACACCTTC.